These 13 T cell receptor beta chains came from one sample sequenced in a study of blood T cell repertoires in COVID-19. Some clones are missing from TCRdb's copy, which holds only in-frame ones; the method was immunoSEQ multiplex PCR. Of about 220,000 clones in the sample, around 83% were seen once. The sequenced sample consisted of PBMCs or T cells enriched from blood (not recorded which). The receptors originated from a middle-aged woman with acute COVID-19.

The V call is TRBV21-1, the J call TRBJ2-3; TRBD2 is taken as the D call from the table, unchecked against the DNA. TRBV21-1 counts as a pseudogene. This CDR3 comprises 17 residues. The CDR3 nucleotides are TGTGCCAGCAGCAAAGGTTTGAGGGAATGGCGCACAGATACGCAGTATTTT. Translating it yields CASSKGLREWRTDTQYF.

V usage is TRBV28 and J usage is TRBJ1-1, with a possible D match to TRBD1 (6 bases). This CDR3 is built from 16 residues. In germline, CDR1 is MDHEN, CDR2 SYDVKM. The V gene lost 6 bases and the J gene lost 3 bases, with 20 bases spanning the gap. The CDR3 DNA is TGTGCCAGCAGGCCGCCGTTCAGGGGTAGGGACACTGAAGCTTTCTTT. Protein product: CASRPPFRGRDTEAFF.

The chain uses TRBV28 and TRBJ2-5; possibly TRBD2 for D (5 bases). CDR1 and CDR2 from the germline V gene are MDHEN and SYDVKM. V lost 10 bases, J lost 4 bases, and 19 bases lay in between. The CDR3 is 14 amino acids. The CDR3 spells CATLFRGSGETQYF. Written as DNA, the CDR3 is TGTGCCACCCTCTTTCGGGGATCGGGAGAGACCCAGTACTTC.

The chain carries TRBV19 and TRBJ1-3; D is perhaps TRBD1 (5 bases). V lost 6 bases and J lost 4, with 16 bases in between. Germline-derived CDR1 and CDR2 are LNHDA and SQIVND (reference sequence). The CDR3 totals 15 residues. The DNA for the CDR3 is TGTGCCAGTAGAAACTCCGGGGGATGGGGAAACACCATATATTTT. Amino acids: CASRNSGGWGNTIYF.

Here the CDR3 DNA reads TGTGCCTGGAGTGTACCAGCCCCGGGCAGGGGGAACTATGGCTACACCTTC. Translation: CAWSVPAPGRGNYGYTF. V gene TRBV30 combines with J gene TRBJ1-2; 7 nucleotides match TRBD1. Germline V CDR1 and CDR2: GTSNPN, SVGIG (reference sequence). The J segment lost 2 bases and the V segment lost 0 bases, leaving 12 bases of the junction unmatched. This CDR3 contains 17 residues. Together with reference TRBV30 and TRBJ1-2, the CDR3 gives the full variable domain: SQTIHQWPATLVQPVGSPLSLECTVEGTSNPNLYWYRQAAGRGLQLLFYSVGIGQISSEVPQNLSASRPQDRQFILSSKKLLLSDSGFYLCAWSVPAPGRGNYGYTFGSGTRLTVV.

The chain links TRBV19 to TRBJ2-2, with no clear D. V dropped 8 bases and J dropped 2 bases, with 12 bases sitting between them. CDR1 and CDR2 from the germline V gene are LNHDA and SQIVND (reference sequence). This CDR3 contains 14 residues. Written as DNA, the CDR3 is TGTGCCAGTGTTTCTAGAGATAACACCGGGGAGCTGTTTTTT. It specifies CASVSRDNTGELFF.

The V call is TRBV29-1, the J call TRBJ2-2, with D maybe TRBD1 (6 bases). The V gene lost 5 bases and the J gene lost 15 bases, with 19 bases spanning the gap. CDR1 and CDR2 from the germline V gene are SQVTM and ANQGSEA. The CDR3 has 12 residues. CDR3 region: CSVWVMGTPLFF. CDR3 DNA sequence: TGCAGCGTTTGGGTAATGGGGACACCGTTGTTTTTT.

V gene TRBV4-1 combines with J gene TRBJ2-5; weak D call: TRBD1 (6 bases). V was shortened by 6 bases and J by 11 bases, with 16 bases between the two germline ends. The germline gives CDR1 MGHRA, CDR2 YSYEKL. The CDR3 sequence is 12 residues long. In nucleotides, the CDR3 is TGCGCCAGCAGTCCACCCCAGGGGCGACAGTACTTC. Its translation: CASSPPQGRQYF.

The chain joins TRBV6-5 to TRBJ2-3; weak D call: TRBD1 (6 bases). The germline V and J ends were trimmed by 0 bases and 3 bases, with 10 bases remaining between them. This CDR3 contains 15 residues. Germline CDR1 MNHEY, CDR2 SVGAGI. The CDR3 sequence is CASSYSFTGTDTQYF. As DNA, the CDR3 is TGTGCCAGCAGTTACTCGTTTACAGGGACAGATACGCAGTATTTT.

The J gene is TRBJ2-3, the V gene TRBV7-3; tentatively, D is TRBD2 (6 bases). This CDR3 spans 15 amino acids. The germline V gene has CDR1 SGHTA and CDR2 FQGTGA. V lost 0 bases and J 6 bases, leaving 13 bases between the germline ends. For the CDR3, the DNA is TGTGCCAGCAGCTTAACGACGACTAGTCCCGATACGCAGTATTTT. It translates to CASSLTTTSPDTQYF.

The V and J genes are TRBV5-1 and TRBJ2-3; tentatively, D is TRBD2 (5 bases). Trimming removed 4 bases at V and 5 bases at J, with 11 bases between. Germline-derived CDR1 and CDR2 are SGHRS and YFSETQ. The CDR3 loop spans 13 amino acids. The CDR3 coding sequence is TGCGCCAGCAGCACATTGGCGGGAGATACGCAGTATTTT. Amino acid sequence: CASSTLAGDTQYF.

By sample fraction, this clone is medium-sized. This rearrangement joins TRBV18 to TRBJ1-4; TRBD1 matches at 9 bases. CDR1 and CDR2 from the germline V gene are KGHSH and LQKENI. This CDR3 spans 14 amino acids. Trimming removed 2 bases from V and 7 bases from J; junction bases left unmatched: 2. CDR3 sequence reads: CASSPGQGREKLFF. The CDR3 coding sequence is TGTGCCAGCTCACCAGGACAGGGGCGTGAAAAACTGTTTTTT.

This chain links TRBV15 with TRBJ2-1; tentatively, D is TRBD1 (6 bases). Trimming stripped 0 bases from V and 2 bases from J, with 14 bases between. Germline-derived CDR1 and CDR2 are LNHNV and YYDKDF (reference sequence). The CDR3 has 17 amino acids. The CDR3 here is CATSRDNRVRAYNEQFF. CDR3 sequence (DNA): TGTGCCACCAGCAGAGATAACAGGGTTCGCGCCTACAATGAGCAGTTCTTC.